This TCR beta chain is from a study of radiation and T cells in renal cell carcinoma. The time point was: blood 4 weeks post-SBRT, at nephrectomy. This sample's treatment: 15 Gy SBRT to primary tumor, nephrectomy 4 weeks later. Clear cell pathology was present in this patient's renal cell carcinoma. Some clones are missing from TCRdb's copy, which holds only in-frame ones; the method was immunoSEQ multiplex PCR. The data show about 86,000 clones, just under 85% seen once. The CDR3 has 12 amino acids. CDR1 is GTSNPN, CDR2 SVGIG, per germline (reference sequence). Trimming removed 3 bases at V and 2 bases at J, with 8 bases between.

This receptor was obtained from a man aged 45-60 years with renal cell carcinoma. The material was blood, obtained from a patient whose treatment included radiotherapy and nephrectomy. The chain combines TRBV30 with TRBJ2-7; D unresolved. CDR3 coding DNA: TGTGCCTGGAGCACGGGTCCCTACGAGCAGTACTTC. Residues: CAWSTGPYEQYF.